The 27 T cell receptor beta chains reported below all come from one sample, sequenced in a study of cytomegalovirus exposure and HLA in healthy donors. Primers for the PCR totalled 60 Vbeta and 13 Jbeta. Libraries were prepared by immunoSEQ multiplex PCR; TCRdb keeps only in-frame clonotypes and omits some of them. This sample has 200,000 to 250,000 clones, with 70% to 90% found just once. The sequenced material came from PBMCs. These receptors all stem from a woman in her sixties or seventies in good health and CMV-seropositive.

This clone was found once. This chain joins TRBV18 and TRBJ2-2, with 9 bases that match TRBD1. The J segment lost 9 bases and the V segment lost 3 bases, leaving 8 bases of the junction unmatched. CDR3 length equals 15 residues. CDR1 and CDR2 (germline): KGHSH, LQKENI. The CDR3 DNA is TGTGCCAGCTCACCCCCGGGACAGGGATTTTGGGAGCTGTTTTTT. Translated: CASSPPGQGFWELFF.

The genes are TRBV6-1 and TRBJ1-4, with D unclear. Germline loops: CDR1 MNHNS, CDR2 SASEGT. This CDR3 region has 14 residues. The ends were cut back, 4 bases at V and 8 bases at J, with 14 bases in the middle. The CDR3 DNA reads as TGTGCCAGCAGTGTCAGCGGGGTAGAGGAAAAACTGTTTTTT. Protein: CASSVSGVEEKLFF.

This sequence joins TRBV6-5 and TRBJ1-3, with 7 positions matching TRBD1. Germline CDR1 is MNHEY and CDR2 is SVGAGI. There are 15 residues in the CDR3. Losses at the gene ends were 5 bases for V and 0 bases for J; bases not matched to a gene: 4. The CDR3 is CASSRTGFSGNTIYF. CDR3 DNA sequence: TGTGCCAGCAGTAGGACAGGATTCTCTGGAAACACCATATATTTT.

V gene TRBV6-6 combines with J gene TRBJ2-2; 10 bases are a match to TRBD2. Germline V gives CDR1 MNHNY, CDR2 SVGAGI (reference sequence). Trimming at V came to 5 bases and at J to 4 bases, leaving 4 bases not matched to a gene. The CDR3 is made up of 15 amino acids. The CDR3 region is CASSPPSGSTGELFF. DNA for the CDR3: TGTGCCAGCAGTCCGCCTAGCGGGAGCACCGGGGAGCTGTTTTTT.

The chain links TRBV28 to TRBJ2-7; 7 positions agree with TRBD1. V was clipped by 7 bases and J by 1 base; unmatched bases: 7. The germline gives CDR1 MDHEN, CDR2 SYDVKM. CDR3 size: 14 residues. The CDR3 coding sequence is TGTGCCAGCAAGACCTCAGGGGGATCCTACGAGCAGTACTTC. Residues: CASKTSGGSYEQYF.

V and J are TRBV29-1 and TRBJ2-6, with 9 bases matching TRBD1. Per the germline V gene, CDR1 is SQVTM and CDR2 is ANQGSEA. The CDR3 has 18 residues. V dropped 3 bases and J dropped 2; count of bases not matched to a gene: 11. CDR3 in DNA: TGCAGCGTTGAGTGGGTTCCGGGACAGGGAACTGGGGCCAACGTCCTGACTTTC. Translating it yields CSVEWVPGQGTGANVLTF.

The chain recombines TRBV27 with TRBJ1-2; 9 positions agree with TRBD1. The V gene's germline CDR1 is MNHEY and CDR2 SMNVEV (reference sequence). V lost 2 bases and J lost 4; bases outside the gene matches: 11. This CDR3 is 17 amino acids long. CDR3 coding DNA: TGTGCCAGCAGTTTAAACCGTAAACAGGGGGCAGTCTATGGCTACACCTTC. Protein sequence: CASSLNRKQGAVYGYTF.

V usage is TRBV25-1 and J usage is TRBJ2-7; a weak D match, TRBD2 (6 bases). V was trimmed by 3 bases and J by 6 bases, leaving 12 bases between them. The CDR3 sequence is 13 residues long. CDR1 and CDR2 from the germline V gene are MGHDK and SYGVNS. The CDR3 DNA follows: TGTGCCAGCAGTGAGGAGGGAACGGGCGAGCAGTACTTC. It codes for CASSEEGTGEQYF.

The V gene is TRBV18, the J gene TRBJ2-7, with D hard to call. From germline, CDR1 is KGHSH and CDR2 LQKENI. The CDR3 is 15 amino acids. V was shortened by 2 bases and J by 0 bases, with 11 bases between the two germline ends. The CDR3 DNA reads TGTGCCAGCTCACCAACAGCAGGTGCCTCCTACGAGCAGTACTTC. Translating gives CASSPTAGASYEQYF.

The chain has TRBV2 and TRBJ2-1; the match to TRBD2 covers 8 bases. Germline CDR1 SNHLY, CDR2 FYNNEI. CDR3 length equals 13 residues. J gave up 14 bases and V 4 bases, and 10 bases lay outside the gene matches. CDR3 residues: CASSVFAGGEEFF. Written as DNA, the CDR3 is TGTGCCAGCAGTGTATTCGCGGGGGGCGAGGAGTTCTTC.

The CDR3 sequence: CASSASTDLPQHF. The CDR3 nucleotides read TGTGCCAGCAGCGCATCGACAGACCTGCCCCAGCATTTT. The J gene is TRBJ1-5, the V gene TRBV9; perhaps TRBD1 as D (5 bases). V dropped 3 bases and J dropped 9 bases, with 13 bases sitting between them. Per germline, CDR1 SGDLS and CDR2 YYNGEE. The length of the CDR3 is 13 residues.

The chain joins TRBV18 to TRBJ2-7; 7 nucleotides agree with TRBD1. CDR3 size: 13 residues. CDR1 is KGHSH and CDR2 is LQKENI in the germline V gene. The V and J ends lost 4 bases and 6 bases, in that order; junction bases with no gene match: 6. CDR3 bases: TGTGCCAGCTCACGAGTGACAGGGTCCGAGCAGTACTTC. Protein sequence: CASSRVTGSEQYF. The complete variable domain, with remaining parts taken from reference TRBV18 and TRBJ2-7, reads NAGVMQNPRHLVRRRGQEARLRCSPMKGHSHVYWYRQLPEEGLKFMVYLQKENIIDESGMPKERFSAEFPKEGPSILRIQQVVRGDSAAYFCASSRVTGSEQYFGPGTRLTVT.

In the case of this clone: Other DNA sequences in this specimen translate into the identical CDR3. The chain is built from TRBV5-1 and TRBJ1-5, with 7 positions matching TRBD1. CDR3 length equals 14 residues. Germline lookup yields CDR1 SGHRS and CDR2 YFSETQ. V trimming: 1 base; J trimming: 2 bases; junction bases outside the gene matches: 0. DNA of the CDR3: TGCGCCAGCAGCTTGACAGGGGGCAATCAGCCCCAGCATTTT. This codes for CASSLTGGNQPQHF. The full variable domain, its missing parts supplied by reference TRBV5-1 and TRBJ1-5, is KAGVTQTPRYLIKTRGQQVTLSCSPISGHRSVSWYQQTPGQGLQFLFEYFSETQRNKGNFPGRFSGRQFSNSRSEMNVSTLELGDSALYLCASSLTGGNQPQHFGDGTRLSIL.

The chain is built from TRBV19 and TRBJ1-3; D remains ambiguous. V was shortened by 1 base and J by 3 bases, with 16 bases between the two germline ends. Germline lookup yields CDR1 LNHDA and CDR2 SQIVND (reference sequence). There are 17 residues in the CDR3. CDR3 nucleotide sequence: TGTGCCAGTAGTATAGCAAAAAGGAGTTTAGGTGGAAACACCATATATTTT. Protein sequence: CASSIAKRSLGGNTIYF.

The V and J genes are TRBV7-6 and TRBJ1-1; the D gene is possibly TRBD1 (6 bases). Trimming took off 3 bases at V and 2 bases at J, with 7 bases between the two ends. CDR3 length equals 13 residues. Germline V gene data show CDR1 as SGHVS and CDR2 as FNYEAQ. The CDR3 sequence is CASSLDSNTEAFF. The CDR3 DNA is TGTGCCAGCAGCTTGGACAGTAACACTGAAGCTTTCTTT.

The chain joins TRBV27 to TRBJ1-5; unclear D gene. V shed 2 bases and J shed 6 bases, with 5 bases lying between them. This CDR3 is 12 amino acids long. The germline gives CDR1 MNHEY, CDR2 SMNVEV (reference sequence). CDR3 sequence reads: CASSLIGQPQHF. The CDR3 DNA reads TGTGCCAGCAGTTTAATCGGTCAGCCCCAGCATTTT.

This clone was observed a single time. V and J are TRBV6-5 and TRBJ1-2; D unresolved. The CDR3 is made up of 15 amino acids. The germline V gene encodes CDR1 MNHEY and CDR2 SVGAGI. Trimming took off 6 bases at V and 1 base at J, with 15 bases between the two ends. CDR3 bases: TGTGCCAGCAGCCGCCGGGCGGGAGTTAACTATGGCTACACCTTC. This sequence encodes CASSRRAGVNYGYTF.

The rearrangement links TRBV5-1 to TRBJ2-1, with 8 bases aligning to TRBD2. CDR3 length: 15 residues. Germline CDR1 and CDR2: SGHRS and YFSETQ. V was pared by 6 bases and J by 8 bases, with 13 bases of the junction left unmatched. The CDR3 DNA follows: TGCGCCAGCACCCCGGCGGGGGGTGAGGGACATGAGCAGTTCTTC. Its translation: CASTPAGGEGHEQFF.

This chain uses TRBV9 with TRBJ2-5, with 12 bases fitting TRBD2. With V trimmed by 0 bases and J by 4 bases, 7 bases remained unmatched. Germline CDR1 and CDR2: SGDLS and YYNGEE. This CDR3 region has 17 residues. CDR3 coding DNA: TGTGCCAGCAGCGTAGGGGCTAGCGGGAGGGTATTAGAGACCCAGTACTTC. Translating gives CASSVGASGRVLETQYF.

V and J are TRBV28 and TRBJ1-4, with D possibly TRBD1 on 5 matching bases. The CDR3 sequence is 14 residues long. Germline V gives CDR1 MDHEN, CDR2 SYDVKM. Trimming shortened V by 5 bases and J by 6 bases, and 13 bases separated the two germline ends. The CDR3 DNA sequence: TGTGCCAGCAGTGCTCAGGGTAATTATGAAAAACTGTTTTTT. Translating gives CASSAQGNYEKLFF.

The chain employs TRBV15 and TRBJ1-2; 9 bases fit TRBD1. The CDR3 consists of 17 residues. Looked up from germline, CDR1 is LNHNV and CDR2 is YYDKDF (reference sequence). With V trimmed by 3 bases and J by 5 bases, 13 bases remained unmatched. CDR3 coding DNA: TGTGCCACCAGCAGGAGACCGGGACAGGGATTCGGATATGGCTACACCTTC. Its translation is CATSRRPGQGFGYGYTF.

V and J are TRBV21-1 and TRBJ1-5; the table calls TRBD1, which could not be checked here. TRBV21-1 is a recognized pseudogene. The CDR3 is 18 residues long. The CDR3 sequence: CASSKVSHSGQGAQPQHF. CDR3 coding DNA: TGTGCCAGCAGCAAAGTATCCCACTCGGGACAGGGGGCCCAGCCCCAGCATTTT.

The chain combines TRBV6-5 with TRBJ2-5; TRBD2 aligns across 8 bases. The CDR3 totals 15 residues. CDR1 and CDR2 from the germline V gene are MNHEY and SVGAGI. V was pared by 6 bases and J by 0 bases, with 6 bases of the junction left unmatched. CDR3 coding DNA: TGTGCCAGCAGCCATCTTAGCGGGAACCAAGAGACCCAGTACTTC. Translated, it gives CASSHLSGNQETQYF.

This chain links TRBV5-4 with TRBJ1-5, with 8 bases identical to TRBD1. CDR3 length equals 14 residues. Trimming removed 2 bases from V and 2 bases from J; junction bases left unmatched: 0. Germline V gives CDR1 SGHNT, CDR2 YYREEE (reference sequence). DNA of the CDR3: TGTGCCAGCAGCTTACAGGGGGGCAATCAGCCCCAGCATTTT. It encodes CASSLQGGNQPQHF.

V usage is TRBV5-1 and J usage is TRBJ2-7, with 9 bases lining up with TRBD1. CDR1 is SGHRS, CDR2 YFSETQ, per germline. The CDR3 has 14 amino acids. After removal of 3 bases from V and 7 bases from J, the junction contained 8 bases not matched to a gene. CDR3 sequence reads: CASSSGDRAGEQYF. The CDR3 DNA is TGCGCCAGCAGCTCAGGGGACAGGGCGGGTGAGCAGTACTTC.

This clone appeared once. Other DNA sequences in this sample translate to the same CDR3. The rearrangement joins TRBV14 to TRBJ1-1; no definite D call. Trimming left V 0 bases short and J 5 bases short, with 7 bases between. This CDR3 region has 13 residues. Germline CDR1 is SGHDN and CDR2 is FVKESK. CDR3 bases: TGTGCCAGCAGCCAAGATCGGGGAACTGAAGCTTTCTTT. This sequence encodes CASSQDRGTEAFF.

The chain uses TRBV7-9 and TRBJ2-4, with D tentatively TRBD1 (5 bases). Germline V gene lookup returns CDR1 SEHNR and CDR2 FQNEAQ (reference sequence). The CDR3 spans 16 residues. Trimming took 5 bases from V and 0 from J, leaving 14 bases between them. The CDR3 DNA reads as TGTGCCAGCAGCCAACTGATGGGGCTAGCCAAAAACATTCAGTACTTC. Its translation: CASSQLMGLAKNIQYF.